Sequencing of this TCR beta chain was carried out in a study of CD8 T cells in Susac syndrome. Findings and caveats of the study: Across the total CD8+ repertoires, sixteen Susac-specific public clones were detected, and across the CD8+ TEMRA repertoires, roughly 5 such clones were detected.

Sequencing targeted TCR beta in blood CD8+ and CD4+ T cells. Negative isolation yielded the CD8+ and CD4+ T cells, while FACS enriched the TEMRA cells. An input of roughly 0.5 to 1 ug of RNA was subjected to reverse transcription using random hexamers. immunoSEQ multiplex PCR amplified TCR beta CDR3 across 54 Vbeta, 13 Jbeta. TCRdb fed the immunoSEQ multiplex PCR reads into MiXCR, producing one record per CDR3 protein. Seen here are about 110,000 distinct CDR3 sequences, approximately 95% observed once, and the top ten hold roughly 0.38%. Germline V gene data show CDR1 as SGHDT and CDR2 as YYEEEE. V lost 4 bases and J lost 8, with 10 bases in between. The CDR3 consists of 12 residues. Points on this clonotype: The target antigen is unknown.

This TCR derives from a human donor with Susac syndrome. The specimen sequenced was CD8+ T cells from PBMCs. The J gene is TRBJ2-4, the V gene TRBV5-6; D is perhaps TRBD2 (6 bases). Here the CDR3 reads CASSAGSYIQYF. The CDR3 region has the DNA TGTGCCAGCAGCGCCGGGAGCTACATTCAGTACTTC.